This TCR beta chain was observed in a study of T-cell memory formation after mild COVID-19. TCRdb re-called the 5' RACE reads with MiXCR, one entry per CDR3 protein. Of 300,000 to 400,000 distinct CDR3 sequences listed, 25% to 30% are singletons. Ten or more counts support this clonotype. Its antigen is currently unknown. Study observations and caveats: Some clones that responded were present in memory (sampled pre-infection), which suggests cross-reactive memory joined.

Germline CDR1 and CDR2: SGHRS and YFSETQ. The CDR3 sequence is 15 residues long. V was cut by 4 bases and J by 5 bases, with 16 bases left in between. The chain recombines TRBV5-1 with TRBJ2-1; D is possibly TRBD1 (6 bases). The origin of this receptor is an adult woman who had mild COVID-19 (a few samples of this study predate the infection). Cell type and time point are not known. The sample taken for sequencing was PBMCs or a T cell subset sorted from them (not recorded which). The CDR3 here is CASSPTGTNNNEQFF. The DNA of the CDR3 is TGCGCCAGCAGCCCCACCGGGACAAACAACAATGAGCAGTTCTTC.